A selection of T cell receptor beta chains follows, all from one sample in a study of control samples from healthy donors and cancer patients. Clones were sequenced by immunoSEQ multiplex PCR, and TCRdb holds only the in-frame ones, with some missing. Seen here are approximately 150,000 clones, 80% to 95% observed once, and the top ten hold 2%. Sequencing was carried out using blood. The source is a woman aged 40 to 55 in good health. Both conserved end residues are part of each CDR3. The order of the fields is clone size, CDR3 length, D gene, V gene, J gene, CDR3 protein, CDR3 DNA. A D gene is named only where the DNA matches it firmly. Size tells how often a clone was seen (once, few, many) or the class of an expanded clone, and some rows leave it out.

abundance: .
len: 15
d_gene: TRBD2
v_gene: TRBV10-2
j_gene: TRBJ2-1
CDR3aa: CASSVELAGVYEQFF
CDR3nt: TGCGCCAGCAGTGTGGAACTAGCGGGGGTCTATGAGCAGTTCTTC

abundance: .
len: 11
d_gene: TRBD1
v_gene: TRBV3-1/TRBV3-2
j_gene: TRBJ2-7
CDR3aa: CASSYRGYFYF
CDR3nt: TGTGCCAGCAGCTACAGGGGGTATTTCTACTTC

abundance: .
len: 16
d_gene: .
v_gene: TRBV5-7
j_gene: TRBJ2-5
CDR3aa: CASRSPQGGDKETQYF
CDR3nt: TGTGCCAGCAGATCCCCTCAGGGGGGCGACAAAGAGACCCAGTACTTC

abundance: .
len: 14
d_gene: TRBD2
v_gene: TRBV7-3
j_gene: TRBJ2-1
CDR3aa: CARTGTRGPNEQFF
CDR3nt: TGTGCCAGGACCGGGACTAGGGGACCCAATGAGCAGTTCTTC

abundance: .
len: 14
d_gene: TRBD1
v_gene: TRBV27
j_gene: TRBJ2-3
CDR3aa: CASRRDSSTDTQYF
CDR3nt: TGTGCCAGCAGAAGGGACAGTAGCACAGATACGCAGTATTTT

abundance: .
len: 13
d_gene: .
v_gene: TRBV18
j_gene: TRBJ1-5
CDR3aa: CASSPGVDQPQHF
CDR3nt: TGTGCCAGCTCACCAGGGGTCGACCAGCCCCAGCATTTT

abundance: .
len: 15
d_gene: .
v_gene: TRBV11-1
j_gene: TRBJ1-1
CDR3aa: CASSPNRPGPPEAFF
CDR3nt: TGTGCCAGCAGCCCAAACCGGCCAGGGCCACCCGAAGCTTTCTTT

abundance: .
len: 15
d_gene: .
v_gene: TRBV7-8
j_gene: TRBJ2-2
CDR3aa: CASSLGRGYTGELFF
CDR3nt: TGTGCCAGCAGCTTAGGTCGGGGATACACCGGGGAGCTGTTTTTT

abundance: .
len: 15
d_gene: .
v_gene: TRBV3-1/TRBV3-2
j_gene: TRBJ1-1
CDR3aa: CASSPIGSMNTEAFF
CDR3nt: TGTGCCAGCAGCCCCATAGGCAGCATGAACACTGAAGCTTTCTTT

abundance: .
len: 13
d_gene: TRBD1
v_gene: TRBV6-5
j_gene: TRBJ1-1
CDR3aa: CASRSPGQGEAFF
CDR3nt: TGTGCCAGCAGATCTCCGGGACAGGGTGAAGCTTTCTTT

abundance: .
len: 15
d_gene: .
v_gene: TRBV4-2
j_gene: TRBJ1-4
CDR3aa: CASSQGLAGPEKLFF
CDR3nt: TGTGCCAGCAGCCAAGGGCTGGCAGGGCCCGAAAAACTGTTTTTT

abundance: .
len: 15
d_gene: .
v_gene: TRBV2
j_gene: TRBJ1-2
CDR3aa: CASREVTGEPYGYTF
CDR3nt: TGTGCCAGCCGTGAGGTAACGGGGGAACCCTATGGCTACACCTTC

abundance: .
len: 15
d_gene: TRBD2
v_gene: TRBV11-1
j_gene: TRBJ2-7
CDR3aa: CASSFRTSGLYEQYF
CDR3nt: TGTGCCAGCAGCTTCCGGACTAGCGGCCTCTACGAGCAGTACTTC

abundance: few
len: 15
d_gene: TRBD1
v_gene: TRBV5-1
j_gene: TRBJ2-2
CDR3aa: CASSVGQSNTGELFF
CDR3nt: TGCGCCAGCAGCGTGGGACAGAGCAACACCGGGGAGCTGTTTTTT

abundance: .
len: 13
d_gene: TRBD2
v_gene: TRBV28
j_gene: TRBJ2-2
CDR3aa: CASSGRNTGELFF
CDR3nt: TGTGCCAGTAGCGGGAGGAACACCGGGGAGCTGTTTTTT

abundance: .
len: 16
d_gene: .
v_gene: TRBV7-9
j_gene: TRBJ2-1
CDR3aa: CASSLGVGGAYNEQFF
CDR3nt: TGTGCCAGCAGCTTAGGGGTCGGCGGAGCCTACAATGAGCAGTTCTTC

abundance: .
len: 16
d_gene: .
v_gene: TRBV7-9
j_gene: TRBJ2-4
CDR3aa: CASSLGRGLEENIQYF
CDR3nt: TGTGCCAGCAGCTTAGGAAGGGGCCTGGAGGAAAACATTCAGTACTTC

abundance: .
len: 15
d_gene: TRBD1
v_gene: TRBV10-2
j_gene: TRBJ1-5
CDR3aa: CASRGQGGVNQPQHF
CDR3nt: TGCGCCAGCAGAGGACAGGGGGGCGTCAATCAGCCCCAGCATTTT

abundance: .
len: 14
d_gene: TRBD1
v_gene: TRBV27
j_gene: TRBJ1-1
CDR3aa: CASSLLQGDTEAFF
CDR3nt: TGTGCCAGCAGTTTACTACAGGGGGACACTGAAGCTTTCTTT

abundance: .
len: 15
d_gene: .
v_gene: TRBV6-5
j_gene: TRBJ1-3
CDR3aa: CASSYREPPGNTIYF
CDR3nt: TGTGCCAGCAGTTACCGCGAGCCTCCTGGAAACACCATATATTTT

abundance: .
len: 15
d_gene: .
v_gene: TRBV4-1
j_gene: TRBJ1-2
CDR3aa: CASSQGATPSYGYTF
CDR3nt: TGCGCCAGCAGCCAAGGGGCCACACCGTCTTATGGCTACACCTTC

abundance: .
len: 11
d_gene: .
v_gene: TRBV7-2
j_gene: TRBJ2-3
CDR3aa: CASSVEDTQYF
CDR3nt: TGTGCCAGCAGCGTAGAAGATACGCAGTATTTT

abundance: .
len: 16
d_gene: .
v_gene: TRBV5-1
j_gene: TRBJ1-3
CDR3aa: CASSLEPGPSGNTIYF
CDR3nt: TGCGCCAGCAGCTTGGAACCGGGACCCTCTGGAAACACCATATATTTT

abundance: .
len: 11
d_gene: .
v_gene: TRBV7-5
j_gene: TRBJ1-6
CDR3aa: CVRSFQARPHF
CDR3nt: TGTGTCAGAAGCTTCCAAGCCCGACCCCACTTT

abundance: .
len: 12
d_gene: .
v_gene: TRBV5-1
j_gene: TRBJ1-1
CDR3aa: CASSLKGAEAFF
CDR3nt: TGCGCCAGCAGCTTGAAGGGTGCTGAAGCTTTCTTT

abundance: .
len: 13
d_gene: TRBD1
v_gene: TRBV4-1
j_gene: TRBJ1-2
CDR3aa: CASSPGQSVGYTF
CDR3nt: TGCGCCAGCAGCCCGGGACAGTCTGTTGGCTACACCTTC

abundance: .
len: 16
d_gene: TRBD1
v_gene: TRBV7-9
j_gene: TRBJ1-2
CDR3aa: CATSPRSGQGVWGYTF
CDR3nt: TGTGCCACCTCACCCCGGTCGGGACAGGGTGTATGGGGCTACACCTTC

abundance: .
len: 16
d_gene: TRBD2
v_gene: TRBV27
j_gene: TRBJ2-1
CDR3aa: CASSLASGGSYNEQFF
CDR3nt: TGTGCCAGCAGTTTAGCTAGCGGGGGCTCCTACAATGAGCAGTTCTTC

abundance: .
len: 14
d_gene: .
v_gene: TRBV19
j_gene: TRBJ2-7
CDR3aa: CASSSTGNSYEQYF
CDR3nt: TGTGCCAGTAGCTCAACAGGGAACTCCTACGAGCAGTACTTC

abundance: .
len: 13
d_gene: .
v_gene: TRBV4-1
j_gene: TRBJ2-5
CDR3aa: CASSHRNEETQYF
CDR3nt: TGCGCCAGCAGCCACCGTAACGAGGAGACCCAGTACTTC

abundance: .
len: 14
d_gene: .
v_gene: TRBV9
j_gene: TRBJ1-2
CDR3aa: CASSVQGVGRGYTF
CDR3nt: TGTGCCAGCAGCGTTCAAGGGGTAGGTCGTGGCTACACCTTC

abundance: .
len: 14
d_gene: .
v_gene: TRBV3-1/TRBV3-2
j_gene: TRBJ2-3
CDR3aa: CASSHQGGADTQYF
CDR3nt: TGTGCCAGCAGCCACCAGGGGGGGGCCGATACGCAGTATTTT